The T cell receptor beta chain under discussion was sequenced for a study of T cell responses to AZD1222 COVID-19 vaccine (dated by TCRdb to the early 2020s). Some background on the complete study: AZD1222 recipients given second doses at about 4 weeks or at about 12 weeks were pooled, since spike-specific TCR depth and breadth were not found to differ between the two schedules. A total of 233 trial participants underwent TCR sequencing, of whom some 210 received two doses of AZD1222 and around 26 received two doses of the MenACWY control vaccine. Trial participants were enrolled by age into subgroups of 18-55, 56-69 and 70-plus years, and around 150, 29 and 61 TCR-sequenced participants, respectively, were included in these subgroups. Overall study results and their limits: A significant rise in spike-specific TCR breadth and depth was observed after two AZD1222 doses relative to day 0 and relative to MenACWY recipients. Conclusions about previously exposed vaccinees were limited because only six AZD1222 recipients were SARS-CoV-2 seropositive at baseline. In the small 56-69-year group, the increase in depth fell short of significance, most likely because of low power. Most participants were white British and females outnumbered males, and the authors suggested that clonal diversity may have been underestimated. Reportedly, close to half of the unique spike-specific TCRs recognized epitopes lying outside the regions that are mutated in the B.1.351 and B.1.1.7 variants. CD4 TCRs associated with the vaccine covered the entire spike protein, and the dominant responses were in regions 160-218 and 743-854. Because no day 14 peak-response samples were available, the repertoires could be characterized only after the peak T cell response.

Reading the label with the study, this specimen's time point is: baseline before first vaccination. Vaccinee samples came from UK trials COV001 and COV002, including a single-blind randomized controlled phase 2/3 trial of AZD1222 (ChAdOx1 nCoV-19) in healthy adults. For TCRbeta chain sequencing, PBMC samples from trial participants were taken at day 0 and at day 28 after the second dose. On this clone itself: What this receptor recognizes is not known. Per-base quality was not reported, and no clone a single base away is much larger than it.

From the germline V gene, CDR1 is MGHRA and CDR2 is YSYEKL. V has 4 bases trimmed and J has 5 bases trimmed; junction bases matching no gene number 10. The CDR3 measures 16 amino acids from cysteine to phenylalanine. This entry keeps only the CDR3 DNA: 48 bases, framed from base 1. The CDR3 regions of human TCRbeta chains were analyzed by immunosequencing. In the paper's pipeline: TCRs in the repertoires were compared against a reference library of SARS-CoV-2-specific TCRs that had been generated with the MIRA antigen-specificity platform. Breadth was defined as the fraction of unique TCRs that were SARS-CoV-2-associated. Depth was defined as the fraction of total T cells that were SARS-CoV-2-associated. Using the MIRA data, every spike-specific TCR was mapped to the spike region that the TCR reacted to and assigned to either a CD4 or a CD8 class. Log10-transformed breadth and depth values were compared by one-way ANOVA with Sidak's multiple comparisons tests. TCRdb retrieved this table from immuneACCESS and kept in-frame rearrangements only. Not all clones are present; in checked studies, unresolved V genes account for under half, and no reason is known for the remainder. The DNA gave D and trimming, while V, J and clone size come from that table. This sample lists around 100,000 clones; around 84% were detected once. 1.2% to 1.5% of the sample is in the top ten clones.

Here the sequenced sample was peripheral blood, taken on day 0 of AZD1222 vaccination. This sequence uses TRBV4-1 and TRBJ2-3, with 9 bases in between that match TRBD2. The sequence came from an adult in good health. The nucleotide sequence is given as TGCGCCAGCAGCCCTGGGGCTAGCGGGATGAGAGATACGCAGTATTTT. The translation is CASSPGASGMRDTQYF.